This TCR beta chain is drawn from a study of Ad26.COV2.S vaccination and SARS-CoV-2 variants. Germline CDR1 reads SGHAT; CDR2 reads FQNNGV. The junction had 11 bases not matched to a gene; V was cut back by 4 bases and J by 0 bases. The CDR3 consists of 19 residues. Profiling relied on immunoSEQ multiplex PCR, and the TCRdb table lists in-frame clones only, not all of them. The table has some 640,000 clones, 89% seen once. The treatment denotes: some 19 received Ad26.COV2.S at low or high dose, single or two shots; roughly five received placebo; per-sample allocation not given. Samples analyzed were those drawn on day 63 after the first vaccine or placebo injection. Vaccination employed an Ad26 vector expressing the Wuhan-strain SARS-CoV-2 spike.

The sample in question was peripheral blood, obtained in a trial of Ad26.COV2.S vaccine versus placebo. The J gene is TRBJ2-1, the V gene TRBV11-2, with 11 bases identical to TRBD2. The clonotype was recovered from a person aged 18 to 59 who received the Ad26.COV2.S COVID-19 vaccine or a placebo. The CDR3 DNA follows: TGTGCCAGCAGCTCCACTCTAATGGGACTAGCGGACTCCTACAATGAGCAGTTCTTC. Protein sequence: CASSSTLMGLADSYNEQFF.